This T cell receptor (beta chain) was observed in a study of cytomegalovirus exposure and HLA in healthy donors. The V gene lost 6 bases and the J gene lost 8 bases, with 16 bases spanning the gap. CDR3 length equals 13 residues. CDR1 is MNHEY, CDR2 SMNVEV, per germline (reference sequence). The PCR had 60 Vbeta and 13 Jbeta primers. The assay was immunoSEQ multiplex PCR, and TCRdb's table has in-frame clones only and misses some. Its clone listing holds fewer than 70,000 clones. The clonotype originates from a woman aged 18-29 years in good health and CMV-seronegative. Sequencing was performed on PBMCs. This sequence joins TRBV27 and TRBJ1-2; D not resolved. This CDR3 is CASSPNLAGGYTF. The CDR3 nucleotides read TGTGCCAGCAGCCCGAATCTTGCCGGGGGCTACACCTTC.